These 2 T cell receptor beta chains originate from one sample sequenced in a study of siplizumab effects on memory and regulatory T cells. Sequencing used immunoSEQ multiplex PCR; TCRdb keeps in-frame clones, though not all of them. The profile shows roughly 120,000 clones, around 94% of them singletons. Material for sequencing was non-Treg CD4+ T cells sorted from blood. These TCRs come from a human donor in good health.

In DNA form, the CDR3 reads TGTGCCAGCAGTGAAGGGACTAGCGGGAAAGAGACCCAGTACTTC. Protein: CASSEGTSGKETQYF. The chain has TRBV6-1 and TRBJ2-5, with 12 bases matching TRBD2. CDR3 size: 15 residues. Germline values: CDR1 MNHNS, CDR2 SASEGT. The junction had 0 bases not matched to a gene; V was cut back by 1 base and J by 3 bases.

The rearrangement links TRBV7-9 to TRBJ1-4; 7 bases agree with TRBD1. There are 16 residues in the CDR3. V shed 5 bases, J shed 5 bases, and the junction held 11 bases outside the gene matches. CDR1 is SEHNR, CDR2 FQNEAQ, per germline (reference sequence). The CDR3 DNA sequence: TGTGCCAGCAGCATCCGGGACAGCCTACGGAATGAAAAACTGTTTTTT. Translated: CASSIRDSLRNEKLFF.